Each of the 13 T cell receptor beta chains below was sequenced from the same sample in a study of T cell responses to AZD1222 COVID-19 vaccine. Generated by immunoSEQ multiplex PCR, the TCRdb table keeps only in-frame clones and is missing some. The table records 100,000 or so clones, 90% of them present only once. The source material was peripheral blood, sampled on day 0 of AZD1222 vaccination. These receptors were obtained from an adult in good health.

The chain uses TRBV10-3 and TRBJ1-2, with a possible D match to TRBD1 (5 bases). The CDR3 is 14 amino acids. Germline values: CDR1 ENHRY, CDR2 SYGVKD. V was cut by 5 bases and J by 2 bases, with 12 bases left in between. In nucleotides, the CDR3 is TGTGCCATCAGTACCCCCCCAGGGAACTATGGCTACACCTTC. Translating gives CAISTPPGNYGYTF.

This chain connects TRBV6-5 to TRBJ2-5, with TRBD2 matching over 7 bases. CDR1 is MNHEY and CDR2 is SVGAGI in the germline V gene. Trimming removed 7 bases from V and 2 bases from J; junction bases left unmatched: 7. The CDR3 consists of 14 residues. This CDR3 reads CASTHGAGQETQYF. The DNA of the CDR3 is TGTGCCAGCACCCACGGAGCGGGACAAGAGACCCAGTACTTC.

This chain links TRBV6-1 with TRBJ1-1; possible D gene TRBD1, 5 bases. The V end lost 2 bases, the J end lost 4 bases, and 11 bases lay between the germline ends. The germline V gene encodes CDR1 MNHNS and CDR2 SASEGT. The CDR3 has 14 amino acids. The CDR3: CASSEYGGGTEAFF. CDR3 nucleotides: TGTGCCAGCAGTGAATACGGGGGAGGCACTGAAGCTTTCTTT.

The V and J genes are TRBV5-1 and TRBJ2-3; D could derive from TRBD1 or TRBD2 (5 bases each). Germline V gene sequence: CDR1 SGHRS, CDR2 YFSETQ. The V end lost 4 bases, the J end lost 3 bases, and 15 bases lay between the germline ends. The length of the CDR3 is 15 residues. CDR3 nucleotide sequence: TGCGCCAGCAGCGGGACCGGGACGATAACAGATACGCAGTATTTT. This gives the protein CASSGTGTITDTQYF.

V is TRBV2 and J is TRBJ1-2; 7 nucleotides agree with TRBD1. This CDR3 is built from 16 residues. CDR1 and CDR2 (germline): SNHLY, FYNNEI. With V trimmed by 5 bases and J by 1 base, 10 bases remained unmatched. The CDR3 DNA is TGTGCCAGCAGTAACAGCCACGGGACAGATAACTATGGCTACACCTTC. As protein: CASSNSHGTDNYGYTF.

V usage is TRBV28 and J usage is TRBJ2-1, with a possible D match to TRBD1 (7 bases). The CDR3 extends over 16 amino acids. The germline CDR1 and CDR2 sequences are MDHEN and SYDVKM. The ends were cut back, 4 bases at V and 3 bases at J, with 16 bases in the middle. The CDR3 nucleotides are TGTGCCAGCAGTTCCCCAGGGGGGACCCACTACAATGAGCAGTTCTTC. This translates into CASSSPGGTHYNEQFF. Looking up the rest from reference TRBV28 and TRBJ2-1 gives the full variable domain: DVKVTQSSRYLVKRTGEKVFLECVQDMDHENMFWYRQDPGLGLRLIYFSYDVKMKEKGDIPEGYSVSREKKERFSLILESASTNQTSMYLCASSSPGGTHYNEQFFGPGTRLTVL.

Only one count was recorded for this clone. The chain is built from TRBV5-6 and TRBJ1-4; possible D gene TRBD1, 5 bases. This CDR3 is built from 15 residues. Germline V CDR1 and CDR2: SGHDT, YYEEEE. Trimming took off 0 bases at V and 11 bases at J, with 17 bases between the two ends. This chain's CDR3 is CASSLAAVGAGKLFF. CDR3 coding DNA: TGTGCCAGCAGCTTGGCCGCAGTAGGGGCCGGGAAACTGTTTTTT.

The chain carries TRBV28 and TRBJ1-4; the match to TRBD1 covers 10 bases. J was trimmed by 8 bases and V by 4 bases; bases with no gene match: 1. Germline CDR1 and CDR2: MDHEN and SYDVKM. The CDR3 extends over 13 amino acids. The chain's CDR3 is CASSSTGGEKLFF. The CDR3 DNA sequence: TGTGCCAGCAGTTCGACAGGGGGCGAAAAACTGTTTTTT.

This clone appeared a single time. V and J are TRBV10-3 and TRBJ2-7; D is possibly TRBD1 or TRBD2 (5 bases each). The CDR3 has 12 residues. Trimming left V 10 bases short and J 7 bases short, with 17 bases between. Per germline, CDR1 ENHRY and CDR2 SYGVKD. CDR3 in amino acids: CATGRSKGEQYF. In DNA, the CDR3 is TGTGCCACGGGGCGGTCAAAGGGAGAGCAGTACTTC.

V gene TRBV3-1 (or the pseudogene TRBV3-2) combines with J gene TRBJ1-1; 12 nucleotides line up with TRBD1. The CDR3 contains 16 residues. J was trimmed by 3 bases and V by 4 bases; bases with no gene match: 6. Germline V gene sequence: CDR1 LGHDT, CDR2 YNNKEL (reference sequence). The DNA of the CDR3 is TGTGCCAGCAGCCCTGCGGGACAGGGGGCGGACACTGAAGCTTTCTTT. As protein: CASSPAGQGADTEAFF.

This chain links TRBV5-8 with TRBJ1-2; D remains unclear. V dropped 2 bases and J dropped 5 bases, with 7 bases sitting between them. CDR1 and CDR2 (germline): SGHTS, YDEGEE. This CDR3 is built from 12 residues. CDR3 residues: CASSFGRYGYTF. The CDR3 coding sequence is TGTGCCAGCAGCTTCGGCAGATATGGCTACACCTTC. The full variable domain, completed using reference TRBV5-8 and TRBJ1-2, is EAGVTQSPTHLIKTRGQQATLRCSPISGHTSVYWYQQALGLGLQFLLWYDEGEERNRGNFPPRFSGRQFPNYSSELNVNALELEDSALYLCASSFGRYGYTFGSGTRLTVV.

This clone was counted a few times. The chain is built from TRBV7-9 and TRBJ1-6; D is uncertain. The CDR3 spans 14 residues. Trimming left V 5 bases short and J 9 bases short, with 14 bases between. The germline gives CDR1 SEHNR, CDR2 FQNEAQ (reference sequence). In DNA form, the CDR3 reads TGTGCCAGCAGCCGAGATCCGCGGGGTTCACCCCTCCACTTT. It yields the protein CASSRDPRGSPLHF.

The gene calls are TRBV20-1 and TRBJ2-3; 10 nucleotides match TRBD2. V dropped 3 bases and J dropped 5; count of bases not matched to a gene: 2. There are 13 residues in the CDR3. The germline V gene encodes CDR1 DFQATT and CDR2 SNEGSKA (reference sequence). In nucleotides, the CDR3 is TGCAGTGCTAGTACTAGCGGGGAAGATACGCAGTATTTT. Translation gives CSASTSGEDTQYF.